This T cell receptor (beta chain) is drawn from a study of shared T cell receptors in the human thymus. Germline V gene lookup returns CDR1 PRHDT and CDR2 FYEKMQ (reference sequence). The ends lost 1 base at V and 4 bases at J; junction bases unmatched: 5. This CDR3 region has 16 residues. This table comes from immunoSEQ multiplex PCR, and its TCRdb copy is limited to in-frame clones, with some not included. There are about 380,000 clones in the sample; 85% to 95% occur only once, and about 0.02% lies in the top ten. The sequencing sample was made of thymocytes. This TCR derives from a human donor. The chain is built from TRBV13 and TRBJ2-4; 9 bases agree with TRBD2. The CDR3 spells CASSLVGGLAKNIQYF. For the CDR3, the DNA is TGTGCCAGCAGCTTAGTCGGTGGACTAGCGAAAAACATTCAGTACTTC.